This T cell receptor beta chain was identified during a study of technical replicates of blood from a handful of donors. Assay: immunoSEQ multiplex PCR; the TCRdb copy retains only in-frame clones and omits some. The sample has roughly 12,000 clones; over 85% are singletons. With V trimmed by 5 bases and J by 3 bases, 7 bases remained unmatched. Germline CDR1 and CDR2: MDHEN and SYDVKM. The CDR3 loop spans 15 amino acids. The receptor was derived from a human donor in good health. The chain combines TRBV28 with TRBJ1-3; 7 bases align to TRBD1. What was sequenced was PBMCs. Here the CDR3 reads CASSAQGQYGNTIYF. CDR3 bases: TGTGCCAGCAGTGCCCAGGGACAGTATGGAAACACCATATATTTT.